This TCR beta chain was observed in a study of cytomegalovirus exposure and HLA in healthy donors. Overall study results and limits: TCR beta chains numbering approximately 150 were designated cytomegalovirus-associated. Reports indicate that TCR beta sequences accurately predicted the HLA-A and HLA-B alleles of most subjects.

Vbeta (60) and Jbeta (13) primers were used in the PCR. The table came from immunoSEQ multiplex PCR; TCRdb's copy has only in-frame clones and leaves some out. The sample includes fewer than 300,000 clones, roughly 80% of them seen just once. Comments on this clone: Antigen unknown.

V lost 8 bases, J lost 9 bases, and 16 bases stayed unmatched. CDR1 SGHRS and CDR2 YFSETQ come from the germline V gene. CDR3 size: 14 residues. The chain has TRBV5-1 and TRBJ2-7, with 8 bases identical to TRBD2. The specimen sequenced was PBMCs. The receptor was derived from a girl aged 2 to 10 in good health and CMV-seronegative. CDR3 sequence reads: CASAREGVEFVQYF. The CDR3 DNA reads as TGCGCCAGTGCCCGGGAGGGTGTAGAGTTTGTGCAGTACTTC.